The clone carrying this T cell receptor (beta chain) was counted ten times or more. What it binds is unknown. Breast cancer patients provided tissue from their axillary draining lymph nodes. The source of the sample is a study of breast tumors, draining lymph nodes, adjacent tissues. Study findings and constraints: Tumors had less TCR diversity than lymph nodes, more than nontumor tissue.

Each CDR3 protein is one row after TCRdb ran MiXCR on the multiplex PCR reads. The profile shows approximately 88,000 distinct CDR3 sequences, approximately 29% of them singletons. This receptor was taken from a female donor with breast cancer. Some clones in this sample may be carry-over from other donors' samples. The sequenced material came from axillary lymph node tissue.

CDR3 coding DNA: TGCGCCAGCAGCCGAGACAGGGGTAGGACCTACGAGCAGTACTTC. Its translation: CASSRDRGRTYEQYF. V gene TRBV4-1 combines with J gene TRBJ2-7; 8 nucleotides agree with TRBD1. The CDR3 is made up of 15 amino acids. V shed 4 bases and J 2 bases; nucleotides not matched to a gene: 7. Germline values: CDR1 MGHRA, CDR2 YSYEKL.